These T cell receptor beta chains were read from a single sample in a study of T cell changes during pregnancy in multiple sclerosis. Generated by immunoSEQ multiplex PCR, the TCRdb table keeps only in-frame clones and is missing some. The sample yields more than 20,000 clones, roughly 90% seen once. Sequencing was performed on CD8+ T cells from peripheral blood mononuclear cells, taken in the third trimester of pregnancy. The receptors here all came from a female donor in good health, enrolled as a control in a pregnancy study. CDR3s include the opening cysteine and the closing phenylalanine or tryptophan. The D gene is left open where the match is weak. Only part of the rows carry a size: once, few, many, or a class if the clone is expanded.

>TRBV9|TRBJ2-7|-|TRBD1
TGTGCCAGCAGCCCACCGGACAGGACCTACGAGCAGTACTTC
CASSPPDRTYEQYF
>TRBV28|TRBJ2-1|-|TRBD2
TGTGCCAGCAGTTTAGCGGGAGACGTAAATGAGCAGTTCTTC
CASSLAGDVNEQFF
>TRBV21-1|TRBJ2-7|-|-
TGTGCCAGCAGCACCATAGCGGGGGGCAACGAGCAGTACTTC
CASSTIAGGNEQYF
>TRBV10-3|TRBJ1-6|once|TRBD1
TGTGCCATCAGACTCGACAGGGGGAGACTTTCACCCCTCCACTTT
CAIRLDRGRLSPLHF
>TRBV29-1|TRBJ2-3|-|TRBD1
TGCAGCGTTGAAGGGTCGGGGACAGGGGTGACAGATACGCAGTATTTT
CSVEGSGTGVTDTQYF
>TRBV6-4|TRBJ2-1|-|TRBD2
TGTGCCAGCAGTGACTCAGCCAGCGGGGGGGCCCTTGAGCAGTTCTTC
CASSDSASGGALEQFF
>TRBV6-6|TRBJ2-7|-|-
TGTGCCACCGGGGGAGTTTCCTACGAGCAGTACTTC
CATGGVSYEQYF
>TRBV19|TRBJ1-2|-|TRBD1
TGTGCCAGTAGTACGGACAGGGTTAACTATGGCTACACCTTC
CASSTDRVNYGYTF
>TRBV6-5|TRBJ1-2|-|TRBD1
TGTGCCAGCAGTTACCAAGGGACAGGGCGACGTGGCTACACCTTC
CASSYQGTGRRGYTF
>TRBV27|TRBJ2-7|-|TRBD2
TGTGCCAGCAGTTGGGGGGGGGACGAGCAGTACTTC
CASSWGGDEQYF
>TRBV21-1|TRBJ1-6|-|-
TGTGCCAGCAGCAAAATATTACCCCTGGCGAGGGATTCACCCCTCCACTTT
CASSKILPLARDSPLHF
>TRBV19|TRBJ1-5|once|-
TGTGCCAGTAGTATTAACGGGGATCAGCCCCAGCATTTT
CASSINGDQPQHF
>TRBV5-4|TRBJ2-7|-|-
TGTGCCAGCAGCTTGGGCAGGGGTCCCTACGAGCAGTACTTC
CASSLGRGPYEQYF
>TRBV25-1|TRBJ1-2|-|-
TGTGCCAGCAGGGGTACAGGGTACTATGGCTACACCTTC
CASRGTGYYGYTF
>TRBV2|TRBJ2-3|-|TRBD1
TGTGCCAGCAGTGTCGACAGGGGCCTGCTCACAGATACGCAGTATTTT
CASSVDRGLLTDTQYF
>TRBV27|TRBJ1-5|-|TRBD1
TGTGCCAGCAGTCTGCAGGGGGTCAATCAGCCCCAGCATTTT
CASSLQGVNQPQHF
>TRBV27|TRBJ2-1|-|TRBD2
TGTGCCAGCAGTGTAAGCCCGGGACTAGCGGGTACAGAGCAGTTCTTC
CASSVSPGLAGTEQFF
>TRBV10-2|TRBJ2-1|-|-
TGCGCCAGCAGTGACCGGGTCCTCGGCTCCTACAATGAGCAGTTCTTC
CASSDRVLGSYNEQFF
>TRBV29-1|TRBJ2-5|-|-
TGCAGCGTTGTGCAGGGGGCTGGGGCAGCGGGGGGAAAGTACCAAGAGACCCAGTACTTC
CSVVQGAGAAGGKYQETQYF
>TRBV7-9|TRBJ2-6|once|TRBD1
TGTGCCAGCAGCTCGCTACAGGGGGCTGGGGCCAACGTCCTGACTTTC
CASSSLQGAGANVLTF
>TRBV7-2|TRBJ2-1|-|TRBD2
TGTGCCAGCAGTCTCACTAGCGGGAGTCAAAATGAGCAGTTCTTC
CASSLTSGSQNEQFF
>TRBV6-1|TRBJ2-5|few|TRBD2
TGTGCCAGCAGTGAACTAGCGGGGGGGCCAGAGACCCAGTACTTC
CASSELAGGPETQYF
>TRBV27|TRBJ2-5|once|-
TGTGCCAGCAGGCCTCCAGGGCCATCCGAGCCCCACCAAGAGACCCAGTACTTC
CASRPPGPSEPHQETQYF
>TRBV4-2|TRBJ2-4|-|TRBD2
TGTGCCAGCAGCCAAGCGGGGACTAGCGGAGAAAACATTCAGTACTTC
CASSQAGTSGENIQYF